This T cell receptor beta chain was captured in a study of T cells after yellow fever vaccination. Study in general: Low-cell-number fractions underwent preparation using SMART-Seq v4 Ultra Low Input.

Concerning this clonotype itself: Its specificity is unknown.

General study results and limits: Reappearing after the booster were most of the clones from primary vaccination (around 96% CD4, 88% CD8).

MiXCR was run by TCRdb on the 5' RACE reads, yielding one entry per CDR3 protein. The sample lists 340,000 or so distinct CDR3 sequences, under 15% occurring once. This CDR3 spans 13 amino acids. Germline V CDR1 and CDR2: MNHEY, SVGEGT. The V segment lost 6 bases and the J segment 6 bases; nucleotides outside the gene matches: 5. This material consisted of CD4+ T cells sorted from PBMCs, taken 15 days after the yellow fever booster vaccination. The TCR sequence derives from a man between 18 and 35 years old who received the YFV17D yellow fever vaccine. V and J are TRBV6-2 or TRBV6-3 and TRBJ2-3; 8 bases agree with TRBD2. The CDR3 DNA reads as TGTGCCAGCAGCTTAGCGGGGCCCGATACGCAGTATTTT. It translates to CASSLAGPDTQYF.